One sample yielded the 32 T cell receptor beta chains listed below, sequenced in a study of blood T cell repertoires in COVID-19 (dated by TCRdb to 2020 to 2022). To prepare the library, the immunoSEQ multiplex PCR assay was applied. The clones in this table, taken by TCRdb from immuneACCESS, are in-frame only. Not every clone is retained; where verified, under half of the shortfall comes from an unresolved V gene, and the cause of the rest is unknown. This sample gives around 250,000 clones in total; around four fifths of them show up just once. The top ten constitute around 4.5% of the sample. What was sequenced was peripheral blood. These TCRs come from a man in his 60s who had recovered from COVID-19.

The J gene is TRBJ2-2, the V gene TRBV11-2; 8 nucleotides line up with TRBD1. The CDR3 totals 17 residues. Trimming at V came to 5 bases and at J to 3 bases, leaving 11 bases not matched to a gene. The germline V gene encodes CDR1 SGHAT and CDR2 FQNNGV. DNA of the CDR3: TGTGCCAGCAGCCCAGTCCATGGACAGGGCGACACCGGGGAGCTGTTTTTT. It yields the protein CASSPVHGQGDTGELFF.

This clone was recorded once. The chain links TRBV7-6 to TRBJ1-4, with a possible D match to TRBD1 (6 bases). The V gene's germline CDR1 is SGHVS and CDR2 FNYEAQ. This CDR3 contains 16 residues. V was shortened by 5 bases and J by 0 bases, with 13 bases between the two germline ends. The CDR3 DNA follows: TGTGCCAGCAGCGGTACAGGGTTTGCAACTAATGAAAAACTGTTTTTT. It translates to CASSGTGFATNEKLFF. Filled out from reference TRBV7-6 and TRBJ1-4, the complete variable domain reads GAGVSQSPRYKVTKRGQDVALRCDPISGHVSLYWYRQALGQGPEFLTYFNYEAQQDKSGLPNDRFSAERPEGSISTLTIQRTEQRDSAMYRCASSGTGFATNEKLFFGSGTQLSVL.

This clone was counted a few times. The genes are TRBV19 and TRBJ2-7; the D gene is possibly TRBD2 (6 bases). Trimming left V 6 bases short and J 0 bases short, with 15 bases between. CDR1 and CDR2 (germline): LNHDA, SQIVND (reference sequence). CDR3 length: 15 residues. Written as DNA, the CDR3 is TGTGCCAGTAGCCACCGGGACTCCCTCTCCTACGAGCAGTACTTC. It codes for CASSHRDSLSYEQYF.

The V call is TRBV5-1, the J call TRBJ2-7; 7 bases map to TRBD2. The ends lost 4 bases at V and 9 bases at J; junction bases unmatched: 16. In germline, CDR1 is SGHRS, CDR2 YFSETQ. The CDR3 is made up of 15 amino acids. CDR3 bases: TGCGCCAGCAGCCCGCAAGGCCCAGGGACTACGGCGCAGTACTTC. This translates into CASSPQGPGTTAQYF.

This clone was recorded only once. The chain recombines TRBV2 with TRBJ2-1; the D is unclear. The V and J ends lost 6 bases and 5 bases respectively, with 11 bases between them. This CDR3 contains 13 residues. Germline V gene lookup returns CDR1 SNHLY and CDR2 FYNNEI. The CDR3 here is CASSTNRNNEQFF. CDR3 DNA: TGTGCCAGCAGCACAAACAGAAACAATGAGCAGTTCTTC.

V and J are TRBV7-2 and TRBJ1-2; 7 nucleotides match TRBD1. The junction had 8 bases not matched to a gene; V was cut back by 3 bases and J by 10 bases. The CDR3 has 13 residues. The germline V gene encodes CDR1 SGHTA and CDR2 FQGNSA. The CDR3 region has the DNA TGTGCCAGCAGCTTCCGGGACAGAGGGATCTACACCTTC. The encoded protein is CASSFRDRGIYTF.

This clone occurred once. V usage is TRBV7-2 and J usage is TRBJ1-1; D unclear. The CDR3 contains 11 residues. With 5 bases removed from V and 3 bases from J, the gap between germline ends came to 4 bases. Germline V lookup: CDR1 SGHTA, CDR2 FQGNSA. DNA for the CDR3: TGTGCCAGCAGCGAGCACACTGAAGCTTTCTTT. It translates to CASSEHTEAFF.

The rearrangement links TRBV6-5 to TRBJ1-5; D is unresolved. V lost 6 bases and J lost 0, with 9 bases in between. Germline CDR1 is MNHEY and CDR2 is SVGAGI. The CDR3 contains 14 residues. In DNA, the CDR3 is TGTGCCAGCAGCTATCGAGGTAGCAATCAGCCCCAGCATTTT. This sequence encodes CASSYRGSNQPQHF.

The chain uses TRBV19 and TRBJ2-3; D unclear. The CDR3 has 13 amino acids. Germline V gene data show CDR1 as LNHDA and CDR2 as SQIVND (reference sequence). V was cut by 5 bases and J by 5 bases, with 11 bases left in between. The CDR3 reads CASSDSVVDTQYF. The CDR3 DNA reads as TGTGCCAGTAGTGACTCGGTAGTAGATACGCAGTATTTT.

This clone has a handful of counts. The J gene is TRBJ1-6, the V gene TRBV3-1 (or the pseudogene TRBV3-2), with 8 bases lining up with TRBD1. J lost 9 bases, V lost 3 bases, and 1 base had no gene match. In germline, CDR1 is LGHDT, CDR2 YNNKEL (reference sequence). The CDR3 contains 13 residues. The CDR3 spells CASSQDRVSPLHF. CDR3 DNA sequence: TGTGCCAGCAGCCAGGACAGGGTTTCACCCCTCCACTTT.

The V gene is TRBV6-5, the J gene TRBJ2-3; D is unresolved. In germline, CDR1 is MNHEY, CDR2 SVGAGI. The CDR3 covers 13 residues. V lost 0 bases to trimming and J lost 5 bases, with 6 bases between them. CDR3 coding DNA: TGTGCCAGCAGTTACTCGGAGTTAGATACGCAGTATTTT. Amino acid sequence: CASSYSELDTQYF.

The CDR3 sequence is CATSDRWGGEQFF. The CDR3 nucleotides read TGTGCCACCAGTGATCGTTGGGGGGGTGAGCAGTTCTTC. The chain joins TRBV24-1 to TRBJ2-1; TRBD2 matches at 7 bases. V trimming: 3 bases; J trimming: 9 bases; junction bases outside the gene matches: 4. Per germline, CDR1 KGHDR and CDR2 SFDVKD. This CDR3 region has 13 residues.

This clone has more than one count but fewer than ten. This sequence joins TRBV7-9 and TRBJ1-1; D possibly corresponds to TRBD1 (5 bases). The germline V gene has CDR1 SEHNR and CDR2 FQNEAQ (reference sequence). The CDR3 length is 12 residues. The V end lost 8 bases, the J end lost 2 bases, and 9 bases lay between the germline ends. CDR3 bases: TGTGCCAGCCGGACACCCAACACTGAAGCTTTCTTT. Residues: CASRTPNTEAFF.

V is TRBV30 and J is TRBJ2-6; 7 bases are shared with TRBD1. The CDR3 is 15 residues long. V lost 7 bases to trimming and J lost 0 bases; unmatched junction nucleotides: 6. Germline V gene sequence: CDR1 GTSNPN, CDR2 SVGIG (reference sequence). The CDR3 sequence: CASQGDLSGANVLTF. As DNA, the CDR3 is TGTGCCTCCCAGGGGGACCTCTCTGGGGCCAACGTCCTGACTTTC.

This clone showed up just a few times. The CDR3 sequence: CASSQDRKGGYGYTF. In nucleotides, the CDR3 is TGTGCCAGCAGCCAAGATCGAAAGGGAGGCTATGGCTACACCTTC. The chain uses TRBV4-2 and TRBJ1-2; D not resolved. Per the germline V gene, CDR1 is LGHNA and CDR2 is YNFKEQ. Trimming pared 0 bases from V and 4 bases from J, leaving 12 bases between. This CDR3 has 15 amino acids.

The CDR3 sequence is CAWSTGTVSAYEQYF. The DNA of the CDR3 is TGTGCCTGGAGTACGGGGACAGTTTCCGCCTACGAGCAGTACTTC. This sequence joins TRBV30 and TRBJ2-7; 7 bases match TRBD1. Germline trimming cut 2 bases from V and 2 bases from J; bases unmatched to any gene: 9. Per the germline V gene, CDR1 is GTSNPN and CDR2 is SVGIG (reference sequence). CDR3 length equals 15 residues. The full variable domain, with the rest looked up from reference TRBV30 and TRBJ2-7, is SQTIHQWPATLVQPVGSPLSLECTVEGTSNPNLYWYRQAAGRGLQLLFYSVGIGQISSEVPQNLSASRPQDRQFILSSKKLLLSDSGFYLCAWSTGTVSAYEQYFGPGTRLTVT.

The chain links TRBV2 to TRBJ1-4; unclear D gene. CDR3 length: 13 amino acids. Germline loops: CDR1 SNHLY, CDR2 FYNNEI. Trimming took off 7 bases at V and 15 bases at J, with 21 bases between the two ends. Here the CDR3 DNA reads TGTGCCAGCACGTCCGGGGATGAAAAATGGATGTTTTTT. Residues: CASTSGDEKWMFF.

In this sample, this clone turned up a few times. The V and J genes are TRBV4-1 and TRBJ2-7, with TRBD2 matching 10 bases. V shed 4 bases and J 7 bases; nucleotides not matched to a gene: 13. This CDR3 comprises 16 residues. Germline CDR1 reads MGHRA; CDR2 reads YSYEKL. This chain's CDR3 is CASSPGGSGGAGEQYF. The CDR3 DNA is TGCGCCAGCAGCCCAGGAGGAAGCGGGGGGGCCGGTGAGCAGTACTTC.

V usage is TRBV7-8 and J usage is TRBJ2-2; 10 positions agree with TRBD2. The CDR3 contains 17 residues. Trimming removed 3 bases from V and 0 bases from J; junction bases left unmatched: 4. CDR1 SGHVS and CDR2 FQNEAQ come from the germline V gene. The DNA of the CDR3 is TGTGCCAGCAGCTTGGGTCTAGCGGGAGCGAACACCGGGGAGCTGTTTTTT. It is translated as CASSLGLAGANTGELFF.

This sequence joins TRBV5-1 and TRBJ2-5; the match to TRBD1 covers 8 bases. The CDR3 sequence is 15 residues long. After removal of 2 bases from V and 5 bases from J, the junction contained 8 bases not matched to a gene. Germline lookup yields CDR1 SGHRS and CDR2 YFSETQ. As DNA, the CDR3 is TGCGCCAGCAGCTTACTCGGGACAGGTCGCGAGACCCAGTACTTC. Translated: CASSLLGTGRETQYF.

The rearrangement joins TRBV29-1 to TRBJ2-7; tentative D call: TRBD2 (5 bases). V was cut by 7 bases and J by 6 bases, with 13 bases left in between. From germline, CDR1 is SQVTM and CDR2 ANQGSEA. The length of the CDR3 is 11 residues. The CDR3 here is CSAADSGEQYF. Written as DNA, the CDR3 is TGCAGCGCTGCGGACTCGGGCGAGCAGTACTTC.

This clone appeared a single time. The rearrangement uses TRBV6-1 and TRBJ2-2; 16 bases match TRBD2. The CDR3 contains 19 residues. V was pared by 2 bases and J by 4 bases, with 7 bases of the junction left unmatched. Germline V gene data show CDR1 as MNHNS and CDR2 as SASEGT. CDR3 region: CASSETGLAGGQVTGELFF. CDR3 DNA sequence: TGTGCCAGCAGTGAAACGGGACTAGCGGGGGGGCAAGTCACCGGGGAGCTGTTTTTT.

The V gene is TRBV29-1, the J gene TRBJ2-1, with 10 positions matching TRBD1. Germline CDR1 reads SQVTM; CDR2 reads ANQGSEA. The V segment lost 7 bases and the J segment 5 bases; nucleotides outside the gene matches: 8. The CDR3 length is 14 residues. CDR3 sequence reads: CSGRDRGRHNEQFF. CDR3 bases: TGCAGCGGCCGGGACAGGGGTCGGCACAATGAGCAGTTCTTC.

V gene TRBV5-4 combines with J gene TRBJ2-3, with 11 bases identical to TRBD2. This CDR3 has 15 residues. Germline CDR1 is SGHNT and CDR2 is YYREEE (reference sequence). V dropped 7 bases and J dropped 5; count of bases not matched to a gene: 9. CDR3 in amino acids: CASFLAGGPIDTQYF. CDR3 in DNA: TGTGCCAGCTTTTTAGCGGGAGGGCCGATAGATACGCAGTATTTT.

This chain joins TRBV28 and TRBJ1-3; D gene unclear. The CDR3 is 14 amino acids. The V end lost 5 bases, the J end lost 0 bases, and 8 bases lay between the germline ends. Germline CDR1 and CDR2: MDHEN and SYDVKM. In DNA form, the CDR3 reads TGTGCCAGCAGTCTGCAGCGCTCTGGAAACACCATATATTTT. The encoded protein is CASSLQRSGNTIYF.

The V gene is TRBV30, the J gene TRBJ1-3; no reliable D call. CDR1 GTSNPN and CDR2 SVGIG come from the germline V gene (reference sequence). CDR3 length: 15 amino acids. Trimming removed 1 base at V and 0 bases at J, with 10 bases between. The chain's CDR3 is CAWSARQASGNTIYF. The CDR3 nucleotides read TGTGCCTGGAGTGCCCGACAAGCCTCTGGAAACACCATATATTTT.

This sequence joins TRBV6-5 and TRBJ2-7; 11 bases line up with TRBD2. CDR3 length equals 15 residues. The junction had 14 bases not matched to a gene; V was cut back by 11 bases and J by 5 bases. Germline values: CDR1 MNHEY, CDR2 SVGAGI. In DNA form, the CDR3 reads TGTGCCGCGACGCGGGGCACGGGACTAGCGGACGAGCAGTACTTC. Protein product: CAATRGTGLADEQYF.

This rearrangement joins TRBV28 to TRBJ2-7, with a weak D call TRBD1 (6 bases). Per germline, CDR1 MDHEN and CDR2 SYDVKM. Trimming removed 5 bases at V and 4 bases at J, with 9 bases between. The CDR3 length is 12 residues. CDR3 nucleotide sequence: TGTGCCAGCAGTCAGGACAGATACGAGCAGTACTTC. Amino acids: CASSQDRYEQYF.

This clone occurred a few times. The V gene is TRBV3-1 (or the pseudogene TRBV3-2), the J gene TRBJ2-1; TRBD1 aligns across 8 bases. The CDR3 has 13 residues. The V gene's germline CDR1 is LGHDT and CDR2 YNNKEL (reference sequence). Trimming took 6 bases from V and 7 from J; bases not matched to a gene: 5. CDR3 loop: CASRGQAGNEQFF. The CDR3 DNA sequence: TGTGCCAGCAGGGGACAGGCTGGGAATGAGCAGTTCTTC.

The CDR3 sequence: CASSARGGGGNTEAFF. As DNA, the CDR3 is TGTGCCAGCAGCGCCCGTGGAGGGGGGGGGAACACTGAAGCTTTCTTT. This chain joins TRBV9 and TRBJ1-1; D may be TRBD1 (6 bases). V was clipped by 3 bases and J by 1 base, with 16 bases between them. Per germline, CDR1 SGDLS and CDR2 YYNGEE. This CDR3 region has 16 residues.

Remarks on this clone: Other DNA sequences in the sample encode the same CDR3. This rearrangement joins TRBV2 to TRBJ2-7; 9 bases line up with TRBD1. The V gene's germline CDR1 is SNHLY and CDR2 FYNNEI. V lost 7 bases to trimming and J lost 2 bases; unmatched junction nucleotides: 3. The CDR3 spans 13 residues. This CDR3 is CASKRQGAYEQYF. CDR3 in DNA: TGTGCCAGCAAGAGACAGGGGGCCTACGAGCAGTACTTC.

The CDR3 nucleotides are TGCAGTGCTAGTAGGGACAGCTCCTACGAGCAGTACTTC. This gives the protein CSASRDSSYEQYF. The genes are TRBV20-1 and TRBJ2-7, with TRBD1 identical over 7 bases. V dropped 3 bases and J dropped 0; count of bases not matched to a gene: 2. Germline assignment: CDR1 DFQATT and CDR2 SNEGSKA (reference sequence). The CDR3 has 13 residues.